A single T cell receptor beta chain is shown here with its context. Its antigen remains unidentified. The use of a sample-barcoded 5' primer and a J-beta primer mix characterized a second PCR of roughly 6 to 12 cycles. TCRdb recomputed calls from the 5' RACE reads with MiXCR, one row per CDR3 protein. The table includes roughly 680,000 distinct CDR3 sequences, under 25% detected once. CDR1 is SGHDT and CDR2 is YYEEEE in the germline V gene. The ends were cut back, 1 base at V and 5 bases at J, with 6 bases in the middle. The CDR3 has 13 amino acids. This record comes from a study of blood T cells in healthy people across ages. Across the study: About one barcoded beta molecule per two T cells was the capture yield of template switching. Notes on the study in general: TCR beta diversity, measured per million T cells, fell in a roughly linear way with age.

Source material: blood. The chain carries TRBV5-6 and TRBJ2-2; D is unresolved. This TCR came from a man between 70 and 80 years old in good health. This chain's CDR3 is CASSLSRTGELFF. The CDR3 DNA follows: TGTGCCAGCAGCTTGTCCCGGACCGGGGAGCTGTTTTTT.